The entry that follows covers one TCR beta chain sequence. Assay: immunoSEQ multiplex PCR; the TCRdb copy retains only in-frame clones and omits some. The repertoire holds some 150,000 clones, with around nine tenths as singletons. This sample stems from a study of blood T cell repertoires in COVID-19. Study in general: COVID-19 samples from acute and convalescent phases originated in the United States, Italy and Spain.

The V gene's germline CDR1 is SGHTS and CDR2 YDEGEE. The CDR3 has 13 residues. The trim removed 4 bases at V and 10 bases at J, leaving 8 bases unmatched. The sample comprised peripheral blood. This TCR was sampled from a woman aged 35 to 49 with acute or convalescent COVID-19. The chain joins TRBV5-8 to TRBJ2-1; 7 bases are shared with TRBD2. CDR3 in amino acids: CASSNRLGGEQFF. CDR3 nucleotides: TGTGCCAGCAGCAATAGACTCGGGGGGGAGCAGTTCTTC.